The clone carrying this T cell receptor (beta chain) was found many times. The antigen remains unidentified. The sample is drawn from a study of Graves' ophthalmopathy and Graves' hyperthyroidism. The study's findings and limits: Blood shared most expanded thyroid clonotypes above 0.001 frequency.

Diagnosis used clinical symptoms, serum thyroxine, TRAb, thyroid ultrasound and orbital computed tomography. CDR3 regions of TCR beta were amplified from RNA transcripts. An initial RT-PCR round employing HTBI primers preceded a second-round multiplex PCR. One entry per CDR3 protein results from TCRdb running MiXCR on the multiplex PCR reads. The profile shows approximately 700,000 distinct CDR3 sequences, over 40% of them singletons. This CDR3 has 13 residues. Germline assignment: CDR1 MNHEY and CDR2 SMNVEV (reference sequence). Deletions cut 6 bases from V and 2 bases from J, with 11 bases between. What was sequenced was peripheral blood. V usage is TRBV27 and J usage is TRBJ2-7; D is possibly TRBD2 (5 bases). This TCR was recovered from an adult man with Graves' ophthalmopathy. DNA for the CDR3: TGTGCCAGCAGGGCGGACTTCGCCTACGAGCAGTACTTC. This encodes CASRADFAYEQYF.